This T cell receptor (beta chain) was obtained from a study of T cell changes during pregnancy in multiple sclerosis. Repertoires were generated with immunoSEQ multiplex PCR, while TCRdb's copy carries only in-frame clones and drops some. This sample has under 110,000 clones, with 75% to 95% found just once. The specimen comprised peripheral blood, sampled in the second trimester of pregnancy. This TCR was sampled from a female donor with multiple sclerosis, enrolled in a pregnancy study.

CDR3 protein: CASTQGRRTGGDYGYTF. CDR3 sequence (DNA): TGCGCCAGCACCCAGGGGCGGAGGACAGGGGGGGACTATGGCTACACCTTC. The chain combines TRBV5-1 with TRBJ1-2, with 10 bases identical to TRBD1. This CDR3 comprises 17 residues. V dropped 6 bases and J dropped 3; count of bases not matched to a gene: 14. From germline, CDR1 is SGHRS and CDR2 YFSETQ.